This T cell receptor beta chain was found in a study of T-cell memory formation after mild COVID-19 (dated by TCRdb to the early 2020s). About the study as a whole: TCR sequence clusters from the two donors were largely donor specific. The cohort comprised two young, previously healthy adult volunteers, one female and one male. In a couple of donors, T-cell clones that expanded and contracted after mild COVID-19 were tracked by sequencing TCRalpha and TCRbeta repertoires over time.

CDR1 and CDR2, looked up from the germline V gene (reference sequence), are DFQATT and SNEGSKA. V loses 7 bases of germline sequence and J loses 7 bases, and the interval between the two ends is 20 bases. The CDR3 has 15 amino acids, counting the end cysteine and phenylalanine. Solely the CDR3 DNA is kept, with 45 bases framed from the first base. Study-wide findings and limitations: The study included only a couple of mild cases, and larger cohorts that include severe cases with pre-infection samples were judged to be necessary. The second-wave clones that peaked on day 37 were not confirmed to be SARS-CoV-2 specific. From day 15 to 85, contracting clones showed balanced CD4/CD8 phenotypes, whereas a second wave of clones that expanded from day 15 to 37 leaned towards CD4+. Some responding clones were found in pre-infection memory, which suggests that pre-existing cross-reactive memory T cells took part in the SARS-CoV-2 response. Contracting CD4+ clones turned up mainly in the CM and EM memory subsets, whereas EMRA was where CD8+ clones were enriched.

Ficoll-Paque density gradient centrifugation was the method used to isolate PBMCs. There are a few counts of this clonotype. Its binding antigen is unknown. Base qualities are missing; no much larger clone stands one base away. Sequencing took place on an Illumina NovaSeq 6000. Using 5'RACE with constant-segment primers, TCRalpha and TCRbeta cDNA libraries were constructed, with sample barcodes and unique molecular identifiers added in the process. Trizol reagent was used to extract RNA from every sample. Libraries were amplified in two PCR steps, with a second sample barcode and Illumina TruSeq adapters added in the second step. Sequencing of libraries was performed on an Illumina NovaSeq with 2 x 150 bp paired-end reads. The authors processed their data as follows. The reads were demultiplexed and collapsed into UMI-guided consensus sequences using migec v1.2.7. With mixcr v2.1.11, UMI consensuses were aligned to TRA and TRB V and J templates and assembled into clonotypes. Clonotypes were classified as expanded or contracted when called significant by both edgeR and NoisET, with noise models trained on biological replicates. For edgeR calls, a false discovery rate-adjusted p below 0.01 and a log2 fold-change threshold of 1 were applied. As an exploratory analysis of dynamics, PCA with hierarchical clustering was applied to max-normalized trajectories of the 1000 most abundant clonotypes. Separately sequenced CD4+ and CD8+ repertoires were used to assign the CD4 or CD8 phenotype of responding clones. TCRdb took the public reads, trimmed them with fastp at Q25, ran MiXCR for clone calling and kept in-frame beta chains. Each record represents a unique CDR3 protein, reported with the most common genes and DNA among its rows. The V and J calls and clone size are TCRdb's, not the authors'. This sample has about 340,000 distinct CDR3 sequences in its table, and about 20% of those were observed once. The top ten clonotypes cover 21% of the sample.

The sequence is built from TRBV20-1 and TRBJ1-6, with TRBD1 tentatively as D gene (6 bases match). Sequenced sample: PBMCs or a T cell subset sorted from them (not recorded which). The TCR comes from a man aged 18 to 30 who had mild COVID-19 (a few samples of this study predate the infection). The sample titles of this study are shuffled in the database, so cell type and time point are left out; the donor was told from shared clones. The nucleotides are TGCAGTGTCACCGCCGCGGGGGGCGGGAATTCACCCCTCCACTTT. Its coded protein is CSVTAAGGGNSPLHF.